Following are 30 T cell receptor beta chains from one sample sequenced in a study of post-analysis software for immune sequencing data (dated by TCRdb to between 2015 and 2017). What the authors observed across the whole study: Patients showed significantly higher frequencies than controls for a handful of TRBV segments, among them TRBV5-6, TRBV5-1 and TRBV20-1.

No antigen has been assigned to these receptors. The library was made by PCR. Sequencing was performed on an Illumina HiSeq 2500. To reduce PCR and sequencing biases, unique molecular identifiers were built into the TCR beta cDNA libraries. The public reads were reanalyzed by TCRdb: fastp trimming at Q25, MiXCR alignment, in-frame beta chains only. Rows merge per CDR3 protein into single entries with the most common DNA and genes. The sample table holds some 690,000 distinct CDR3 sequences, of which 25% to 30% were seen once. The ten largest make up more than 0.55% of the sample. The sample was blood. These TCRs come from a girl aged 10-17 years with multiple sclerosis.

This clonotype was seen ten or more times. The rearrangement joins TRBV29-1 to TRBJ2-6; D uncertain. V gave up 0 bases and J gave up 2 bases, with 8 bases separating them. Germline V gene sequence: CDR1 SQVTM, CDR2 ANQGSEA. This CDR3 contains 15 residues. CDR3 DNA: TGCAGCGTTGAAGAGAGAGTAACTGGGGCCAACGTCCTGACTTTC. Translation: CSVEERVTGANVLTF. Looking up the rest from reference TRBV29-1 and TRBJ2-6 gives the full variable domain: SAVISQKPSRDICQRGTSLTIQCQVDSQVTMMFWYRQQPGQSLTLIATANQGSEATYESGFVIDKFPISRPNLTFSTLTVSNMSPEDSSIYLCSVEERVTGANVLTFGAGSRLTVL.

This clonotype was counted many times. J is TRBJ2-7 and V is TRBV15, with 8 bases identical to TRBD1. With V trimmed by 3 bases and J by 1 base, 5 bases remained unmatched. Germline CDR1 reads LNHNV; CDR2 reads YYDKDF (reference sequence). The CDR3 consists of 15 residues. Written as DNA, the CDR3 is TGTGCCACCAGCAGGGCCGGGACAGGTTCCTACGAGCAGTACTTC. Translated: CATSRAGTGSYEQYF.

This chain links TRBV20-1 with TRBJ2-5; 16 bases align to TRBD2. Trimming removed 6 bases from V and 3 bases from J; junction bases left unmatched: 7. The germline V gene has CDR1 DFQATT and CDR2 SNEGSKA (reference sequence). This CDR3 is built from 16 residues. The CDR3 nucleotides are TGCAGTGCCGAACCCGGGACTAGCGGGAGGGAAGAGACCCAGTACTTC. Protein sequence: CSAEPGTSGREETQYF.

This clonotype was detected a few times. The rearrangement links TRBV4-1 to TRBJ2-1; D is unresolved. Germline-derived CDR1 and CDR2 are MGHRA and YSYEKL. The CDR3 loop spans 13 amino acids. V dropped 0 bases and J dropped 15 bases, with 15 bases sitting between them. CDR3 protein: CASSQEGIDARFF. The CDR3 bases are TGCGCCAGCAGCCAAGAGGGGATCGACGCGCGGTTCTTC.

This clonotype has just a few counts. V and J are TRBV7-2 and TRBJ2-4, with TRBD2 as a possible D gene (6 bases). The CDR3 extends over 14 amino acids. Germline V gene sequence: CDR1 SGHTA, CDR2 FQGNSA. V lost 4 bases to trimming and J lost 8 bases, with 15 bases between them. This chain's CDR3 is CASSSDRGFDIQYF. The CDR3 DNA reads TGTGCCAGCAGCTCGGACCGGGGGTTTGACATTCAGTACTTC. The whole variable domain, filled in from reference TRBV7-2 and TRBJ2-4, reads GAGVSQSPSNKVTEKGKDVELRCDPISGHTALYWYRQSLGQGLEFLIYFQGNSAPDKSGLPSDRFSAERTGGSVSTLTIQRTQQEDSAVYLCASSSDRGFDIQYFGAGTRLSVL.

The gene calls are TRBV28 and TRBJ2-7, with a possible D match to TRBD2 (6 bases). This CDR3 is built from 17 residues. Germline V gives CDR1 MDHEN, CDR2 SYDVKM. V lost 6 bases and J lost 0, with 21 bases in between. The CDR3 nucleotides are TGTGCCAGCAGCCTTGGGACCGGGGTAGCGGTCTCCTACGAGCAGTACTTC. The encoded protein is CASSLGTGVAVSYEQYF.

The chain has TRBV9 and TRBJ2-1; D perhaps matches TRBD2 (6 bases). Trimming left V 0 bases short and J 2 bases short, with 9 bases between. This CDR3 is built from 15 residues. Germline V gene lookup returns CDR1 SGDLS and CDR2 YYNGEE. The CDR3 loop is CASSVGRETYNEQFF. CDR3 DNA: TGTGCCAGCAGCGTAGGGAGGGAGACCTACAATGAGCAGTTCTTC.

This clonotype was found a few times. The germline gene is not matched at one end of the junction; a read error may be the cause. This chain joins TRBV6-1 and TRBJ1-6; TRBD1 matches at 8 bases. Per germline, CDR1 MNHNS and CDR2 SASEGT. The CDR3 runs 15 residues. CDR3: CASSEDTGGNSPRHF. As DNA, the CDR3 is TGTGCCAGCAGTGAAGATACAGGGGGGAATTCACCCCGCCACTTT.

J is TRBJ1-4 and V is TRBV5-1; 7 bases match TRBD1. The germline V gene has CDR1 SGHRS and CDR2 YFSETQ. This CDR3 has 16 residues. With 3 bases clipped from V and 2 bases from J, the junction kept 7 bases outside the gene matches. CDR3: CASSSDRAATNEKLFF. The DNA for the CDR3 is TGCGCCAGCAGCTCCGACAGGGCGGCGACTAATGAAAAACTGTTTTTT.

V usage is TRBV19 and J usage is TRBJ2-1; D unresolved. Trimming removed 2 bases from V and 5 bases from J, with 10 bases in between. CDR3 length: 14 amino acids. CDR1 and CDR2 from the germline V gene are LNHDA and SQIVND (reference sequence). The chain's CDR3 is CASSILVEDNEQFF. The CDR3 DNA reads TGTGCCAGTAGTATACTAGTAGAAGACAATGAGCAGTTCTTC.

V is TRBV28 and J is TRBJ2-7; 7 bases line up with TRBD2. The CDR3 is made up of 14 amino acids. Germline lookup yields CDR1 MDHEN and CDR2 SYDVKM. The V and J ends lost 6 bases and 5 bases, in that order; junction bases with no gene match: 10. The CDR3 region has the DNA TGTGCCAGCAGGGGGAGGACTAGTCTCCACGAGCAGTACTTC. Translated: CASRGRTSLHEQYF. The variable domain in full, completed from reference TRBV28 and TRBJ2-7, reads DVKVTQSSRYLVKRTGEKVFLECVQDMDHENMFWYRQDPGLGLRLIYFSYDVKMKEKGDIPEGYSVSREKKERFSLILESASTNQTSMYLCASRGRTSLHEQYFGPGTRLTVT.

This clonotype was found a few times. Mismatch with germline at one junction end may stem from a read error. The CDR3 region has the DNA TGCGCCAGCGGCTTGGCAGGGGGCGGACAGGGTGAGCAGTTCTTC. This translates into CASGLAGGGQGEQFF. This rearrangement joins TRBV5-1 to TRBJ2-1; 8 nucleotides match TRBD1. There are 15 residues in the CDR3. Germline V gene sequence: CDR1 SGHRS, CDR2 YFSETQ.

This clonotype appeared a few times. This chain uses TRBV20-1 with TRBJ2-7; 8 bases map to TRBD2. CDR3 size: 13 residues. V lost 1 base to trimming and J lost 3 bases; unmatched junction nucleotides: 2. CDR1 and CDR2 from the germline V gene are DFQATT and SNEGSKA (reference sequence). The chain's CDR3 is CSARVGTSYEQYF. CDR3 coding DNA: TGCAGTGCTAGAGTCGGGACTAGCTACGAGCAGTACTTC.

The rearrangement uses TRBV6-6 and TRBJ2-1; the D gene is possibly TRBD2 (5 bases). Germline CDR1 reads MNHNY; CDR2 reads SVGAGI (reference sequence). V dropped 2 bases and J dropped 2 bases, with 7 bases sitting between them. The CDR3 has 14 residues. The CDR3 DNA is TGTGCCAGCAGTTACGTCGGGGCCTACAATGAGCAGTTCTTC. This codes for CASSYVGAYNEQFF.

In this sample, this clonotype turned up a few times. The rearrangement uses TRBV20-1 and TRBJ2-7; the D gene is possibly TRBD1 (6 bases). Germline CDR1 DFQATT, CDR2 SNEGSKA (reference sequence). Trimming removed 6 bases at V and 3 bases at J, with 21 bases between. CDR3 length equals 15 residues. CDR3 protein: CSAGNAGTPGYEQYF. The CDR3 DNA sequence: TGCAGTGCCGGCAACGCCGGGACACCGGGCTACGAGCAGTACTTC.

V is TRBV4-1 and J is TRBJ2-7; D might be TRBD2 (5 bases). The V gene's germline CDR1 is MGHRA and CDR2 YSYEKL. The CDR3 runs to 16 residues. V was shortened by 0 bases and J by 1 base, with 13 bases between the two germline ends. CDR3 nucleotide sequence: TGCGCCAGCAGCCAAGAATTGGTAAGGAGGTCCTACGAGCAGTACTTC. Its protein is CASSQELVRRSYEQYF.

The rearrangement uses TRBV2 and TRBJ1-4, with TRBD1 identical over 8 bases. Germline lookup yields CDR1 SNHLY and CDR2 FYNNEI. V lost 5 bases to trimming and J lost 2 bases; unmatched junction nucleotides: 10. The CDR3 length is 17 residues. The CDR3 nucleotides read TGTGCCAGCAGTCGCACTTCTCAGGGGGCGACTAATGAAAAACTGTTTTTT. The encoded protein is CASSRTSQGATNEKLFF.

This chain links TRBV5-1 with TRBJ2-6, with 9 bases identical to TRBD1. The CDR3 runs to 16 residues. The V segment lost 3 bases and the J segment 4 bases; nucleotides outside the gene matches: 5. Germline loops: CDR1 SGHRS, CDR2 YFSETQ. As DNA, the CDR3 is TGCGCCAGCAGCTACGGGACAGGGTACGGGGCCAACGTCCTGACTTTC. Its translation is CASSYGTGYGANVLTF.

A remark on this clonotype: The germline gene is not matched at one end of the junction; a read error may be the cause. The chain employs TRBV7-9 and TRBJ2-7; 9 bases are a match to TRBD2. CDR3 length equals 13 residues. Germline values: CDR1 SEHNR, CDR2 FQNEAQ (reference sequence). The CDR3 nucleotides read TGTGTCAGCAGCCCAGCGGGAGGCTACGAGCAGTACTTC. Translation: CVSSPAGGYEQYF. Drawing the rest from reference TRBV7-9 and TRBJ2-7, the complete variable domain is DTGVSQNPRHKITKRGQNVTFRCDPISEHNRLYWYRQTLGQGPEFLTYFQNEAQLEKSRLLSDRFSAERPKGSFSTLEIQRTEQGDSAMYLCVSSPAGGYEQYFGPGTRLTVT.

This clonotype was seen only a few times. The V and J genes are TRBV6-6 and TRBJ1-2; D possibly corresponds to TRBD1 (5 bases). CDR1 and CDR2 from the germline V gene are MNHNY and SVGAGI (reference sequence). Trimming shortened V by 4 bases and J by 6 bases, and 15 bases separated the two germline ends. This CDR3 is 14 amino acids long. The CDR3 here is CASSWRQGEDGYTF. The CDR3 nucleotides are TGTGCCAGCAGTTGGAGGCAGGGAGAAGATGGCTACACCTTC.

The rearrangement joins TRBV3-1 to TRBJ2-1; no clear D. CDR1 is LGHDT and CDR2 is YNNKEL in the germline V gene (reference sequence). This CDR3 is built from 14 residues. V was clipped by 4 bases and J by 2 bases, with 9 bases between them. The CDR3: CASSPGPAYNEQFF. In nucleotides, the CDR3 is TGTGCCAGCAGCCCTGGACCAGCCTACAATGAGCAGTTCTTC.

This clonotype has a count of ten or more. The chain links TRBV20-1 to TRBJ2-1; D is unresolved. V lost 5 bases to trimming and J lost 8 bases, with 16 bases between them. This CDR3 spans 13 amino acids. CDR1 is DFQATT and CDR2 is SNEGSKA in the germline V gene (reference sequence). This CDR3 is CSAPRTRSYEQFF. CDR3 DNA sequence: TGCAGTGCTCCCCGCACCCGATCTTATGAGCAGTTCTTC.

This clonotype appeared a few times. The rearrangement uses TRBV9 and TRBJ1-2, with TRBD1 identical over 7 bases. CDR1 and CDR2 (germline): SGDLS, YYNGEE. J lost 11 bases, V lost 7 bases, and 11 bases had no gene match. The length of the CDR3 is 12 residues. In DNA form, the CDR3 reads TGTGCCAGCTCCGTAAGCAGGGGGAGTTACACCTTC. Amino acids: CASSVSRGSYTF. Based on the CDR3 plus reference TRBV9 and TRBJ1-2, the full variable domain is DSGVTQTPKHLITATGQRVTLRCSPRSGDLSVYWYQQSLDQGLQFLIQYYNGEERAKGNILERFSAQQFPDLHSELNLSSLELGDSALYFCASSVSRGSYTFGSGTRLTVV.

CDR3 protein: CASSLGERNTDTQYF. The CDR3 DNA sequence: TGTGCCAGCAGCTTAGGAGAGCGGAACACAGATACGCAGTATTTT. V usage is TRBV7-2 and J usage is TRBJ2-3; tentative D call: TRBD2 (5 bases). Germline CDR1 is SGHTA and CDR2 is FQGNSA. The CDR3 spans 15 residues. Deletions cut 1 base from V and 2 bases from J, with 10 bases between.

The V call is TRBV6-1, the J call TRBJ1-5; the D gene is possibly TRBD1 (5 bases). Trimming shortened V by 6 bases and J by 1 base, and 19 bases separated the two germline ends. CDR1 and CDR2 (germline): MNHNS, SASEGT. The CDR3 is made up of 17 amino acids. CDR3 loop: CASSERVGGVSNQPQHF. In nucleotides, the CDR3 is TGTGCCAGCAGCGAAAGGGTGGGGGGGGTAAGCAATCAGCCCCAGCATTTT.

The V call is TRBV3-1, the J call TRBJ2-5; perhaps TRBD1 as D (6 bases). With 3 bases removed from V and 2 bases from J, the gap between germline ends came to 16 bases. The CDR3 covers 16 residues. The germline V gene encodes CDR1 LGHDT and CDR2 YNNKEL (reference sequence). This CDR3 is CASSHLTGQNQETQYF. The CDR3 DNA is TGTGCCAGCAGCCATCTTACGGGACAAAATCAAGAGACCCAGTACTTC.

This clonotype was detected a few times. The V and J genes are TRBV11-2 and TRBJ2-4, with a possible D match to TRBD2 (5 bases). Germline V gives CDR1 SGHAT, CDR2 FQNNGV. This CDR3 contains 12 residues. With 1 base removed from V and 11 bases from J, the gap between germline ends came to 9 bases. CDR3 residues: CASSLVGSFQYF. The DNA of the CDR3 is TGTGCCAGCAGCTTAGTAGGGAGCTTTCAGTACTTC.

The chain combines TRBV29-1 with TRBJ1-1; no firm D call. Germline V gene lookup returns CDR1 SQVTM and CDR2 ANQGSEA. Trimming took off 4 bases at V and 1 base at J, with 7 bases between the two ends. This CDR3 spans 12 amino acids. The CDR3 region is CSVVLGNTEAFF. CDR3 DNA: TGCAGCGTTGTTTTAGGGAACACTGAAGCTTTCTTT.

This clonotype was recorded a few times. The rearrangement links TRBV29-1 to TRBJ1-5, with 8 positions matching TRBD1. Losses at the gene ends were 6 bases for V and 11 bases for J; bases not matched to a gene: 9. This CDR3 region has 12 residues. Looked up from germline, CDR1 is SQVTM and CDR2 is ANQGSEA. CDR3 in amino acids: CSVTGAVGAQHF. In DNA form, the CDR3 reads TGCAGCGTGACAGGGGCGGTAGGGGCCCAGCATTTT.

The J gene is TRBJ1-2, the V gene TRBV29-1, with a possible D match to TRBD1 (5 bases). The CDR3 has 13 amino acids. Looked up from germline, CDR1 is SQVTM and CDR2 is ANQGSEA. Trimming shortened V by 4 bases and J by 4 bases, and 13 bases separated the two germline ends. The DNA for the CDR3 is TGCAGCGTTGCGGGGGGTATGCGCTATGGCTACACCTTC. Translating it yields CSVAGGMRYGYTF.